This paragraph covers one T cell receptor (beta chain) sequence. The record originates from a study of blood T cell repertoires in COVID-19. Trimming removed 6 bases from V and 4 bases from J, with 16 bases in between. Germline CDR1 and CDR2: KGHSY and FQNENV. The CDR3 totals 15 residues. This table comes from immunoSEQ multiplex PCR, and its TCRdb copy is limited to in-frame clones, with some not included. This sample carries 450,000 or so clones, approximately 90% of them seen once, and the ten largest clones take 0.75% to 0.85%. Followed over time, Seattle patients had been enrolled while infection was active.

This receptor was obtained from a young man with COVID-19, enrolled during active disease. The chain uses TRBV16 and TRBJ1-3; the D gene is possibly TRBD1 (5 bases). Sample: peripheral blood. The CDR3 loop reads CASSHGAISGNTIYF. As DNA, the CDR3 is TGTGCCAGCAGTCATGGGGCAATATCCGGAAACACCATATATTTT. Full variable domain (remainder filled in from reference TRBV16 and TRBJ1-3): GEEVAQTPKHLVRGEGQKAKLYCAPIKGHSYVFWYQQVLKNEFKFLISFQNENVFDETGMPKERFSAKCLPNSPCSLEIQATKLEDSAVYFCASSHGAISGNTIYFGEGSWLTVV.